The rows below give T cell receptor beta chains drawn from one sample of a study of cytomegalovirus exposure and HLA in healthy donors. Repertoires were generated with immunoSEQ multiplex PCR, while TCRdb's copy carries only in-frame clones and drops some. The sample has about 97,000 clones; approximately 74% are singletons. What was sequenced was PBMCs. Receptors were obtained from a woman between 35 and 50 years old in good health and CMV-seronegative. Both conserved end residues are part of each CDR3. The D gene is left open where the match is weak. Expanded clones are given a class, and other clones once, few, many or no size at all.

v_call	clone_size	d_call	j_call	cdr3_nt	cdr3_aa
TRBV5-1	NA	NA	TRBJ1-2	TGCGCCAGCACCCGAGACATCTTCGCCCTTAACTATGGCTACACCTTC	CASTRDIFALNYGYTF
TRBV15	NA	NA	TRBJ2-7	TGTGCCACCAGCAGAGATAAGGGAGACTCCTACGAGCAGTACTTC	CATSRDKGDSYEQYF
TRBV7-3	NA	TRBD2	TRBJ2-3	TGTGCCAGCAGCTTAAATCCTAGCGGAGCGTCTAGCACAGATACGCAGTATTTT	CASSLNPSGASSTDTQYF
TRBV9	NA	TRBD2	TRBJ2-2	TGTGCCAGCGGACTAGCGGGAGACACCGGGGAGCTGTTTTTT	CASGLAGDTGELFF
TRBV19	NA	TRBD2	TRBJ2-7	TGTGCCAGTAACGCCGCGGGGGGGCCCCACGAGCAGTACTTC	CASNAAGGPHEQYF
TRBV2	NA	NA	TRBJ2-7	TGTGCCAGCAGAAGGGACTCCAACGAGCAGTACTTC	CASRRDSNEQYF
TRBV28	NA	TRBD1	TRBJ1-2	TGTGCCAGCAGTCTCCCGCTACAGGGGGCGGCTAACTATGGCTACACCTTC	CASSLPLQGAANYGYTF
TRBV7-8	few	TRBD1	TRBJ1-5	TGTGCCAGCAGCTTACTGCCGCCGACAGGGGGCAATCAGCCCCAGCATTTT	CASSLLPPTGGNQPQHF
TRBV5-1	NA	NA	TRBJ2-5	TGCGCCAGCAGCTTACTGGGGAGGCGCATCCGAGAGACCCAGTACTTC	CASSLLGRRIRETQYF
TRBV7-9	NA	NA	TRBJ1-5	TGTTCCAGCCAATCAAATAGCAATCAGCCCCAGCATTTT	CSSQSNSNQPQHF
TRBV5-1	few	TRBD1	TRBJ1-1	TGCGCCAGCAGTCGGACAGGGGGCACTGAAGCTTTCTTT	CASSRTGGTEAFF
TRBV10-2	NA	NA	TRBJ1-1	TGCGCCAGCAGGGGATCTCCGAGGGCTGAAGCTTTCTTT	CASRGSPRAEAFF
TRBV30	NA	TRBD1	TRBJ2-1	TGTGCCTGGAGTGTACGGCAGGGGGCCCATGAGCAGTTCTTC	CAWSVRQGAHEQFF
TRBV18	NA	TRBD1	TRBJ2-7	TGTGCCAGCTCACCAGGTCGGACAGGGTACGAGCAGTACTTC	CASSPGRTGYEQYF
TRBV18	once	NA	TRBJ2-7	TGTGCCAGCTCACCACCGATGGCGGGGGCCATATACGAGCAGTACTTC	CASSPPMAGAIYEQYF
TRBV28	once	TRBD1	TRBJ2-2	TGTGCCAGCAGTTTCACCACAGGGGGTAGCACCGGGGAGCTGTTTTTT	CASSFTTGGSTGELFF
TRBV6-5	NA	NA	TRBJ2-2	TGTGCCAGCAGTTACTTCTCAGGGGCGTCCACCGGGGAGCTGTTTTTT	CASSYFSGASTGELFF
TRBV5-1	NA	TRBD1	TRBJ2-7	TGCGCCAGCAGCTTCAGGGGGAGACGGGTCGAGCAGTACTTC	CASSFRGRRVEQYF
TRBV9	NA	TRBD1	TRBJ2-7	TGTGCCAGCAGCTATCAGGGGGCGCCGAACGAGCAGTACTTC	CASSYQGAPNEQYF
TRBV7-9	NA	NA	TRBJ2-5	TGTGCCAGCACCGAAGCGGACTCCCCAGAGACCCAGTACTTC	CASTEADSPETQYF
TRBV7-9	NA	NA	TRBJ2-7	TGTGCCAGCAGCTTAATGGAGGGGGCCTCGGGAGAGCAGTACTTC	CASSLMEGASGEQYF
TRBV30	NA	TRBD2	TRBJ2-5	TGTGCCTGGAGTGTATCCCGGACTAGCGGACGGGAGACCCAGTACTTC	CAWSVSRTSGRETQYF
TRBV4-1	NA	NA	TRBJ2-5	TGCGCCAGCAGCCAAGAGCCTCAGGGCGGCTTAGGCCAAGAGACCCAGTACTTC	CASSQEPQGGLGQETQYF
TRBV19	NA	NA	TRBJ1-5	TGTGCCAGTAGTTATCTCGACTCGAATCAGCCCCAGCATTTT	CASSYLDSNQPQHF
TRBV6-8	NA	TRBD2	TRBJ2-6	TGTGCCAGCAGTTACCAAATGCCGAAAAGGGGACTAGCGGAACTCTCTGGGGCCAACGTCCTGACTTTC	CASSYQMPKRGLAELSGANVLTF
TRBV7-3	NA	NA	TRBJ2-1	TGTGCCAGCAGCCCCGCTAGCAGGGGCTACAATGAGCAGTTCTTC	CASSPASRGYNEQFF
TRBV19	few	NA	TRBJ1-3	TGTGCCAGTAGTCCTGGAGGGGTCGTGGCTGGAAACACCATATATTTT	CASSPGGVVAGNTIYF
TRBV28	NA	NA	TRBJ2-7	TGTGCCAGCGGATTTGATGGGTCGGGGAGCTCCTACGAGCAGTACTTC	CASGFDGSGSSYEQYF
TRBV7-9	NA	TRBD2	TRBJ2-1	TGTTCCAGCAGCTTAGTAGCGGGAGGGTTTCGCAATGAGCAGTTCTTC	CSSSLVAGGFRNEQFF
TRBV27	NA	NA	TRBJ1-3	TGTGCCAGCAGTTCCTCGCGACTGGGCTCTGGAAACACCATATATTTT	CASSSSRLGSGNTIYF
TRBV4-2	NA	NA	TRBJ1-2	TGTGCCAGCAGCCAAGGATCGGGAGAAGTAAACGGCTACACCTTC	CASSQGSGEVNGYTF
TRBV5-8	NA	TRBD2	TRBJ2-7	TGTGCCAGCAGCTTATGGCTAGCGGGAGGATTCTCCTACGAGCAGTACTTC	CASSLWLAGGFSYEQYF
TRBV7-9	NA	NA	TRBJ1-2	TGTGCCAGCAGCCCAGCGGCCTCTAACTATGGCTACACCTTC	CASSPAASNYGYTF
TRBV11-3	NA	NA	TRBJ2-1	TGTGCCAGCAGCCCCTCACGGGGACGTCTGGGGGCGGAGAATGAGCAGTTCTTC	CASSPSRGRLGAENEQFF
TRBV6-5	NA	NA	TRBJ1-3	TGTGCCAGCAGGGGGCCTGGAAACACCATATATTTT	CASRGPGNTIYF
TRBV30	once	TRBD1	TRBJ2-7	TGTGCCTGGAGTGGAGGGGGCGCGGCCTACGAGCAGTACTTC	CAWSGGGAAYEQYF
TRBV5-6	NA	NA	TRBJ2-3	TGTGCCAGCAGCCTGACAGTTACGCAGTATTTT	CASSLTVTQYF
TRBV9	NA	NA	TRBJ2-6	TGTGCCAGCAGCGCCCGACAGAAGTCTGGGGCCAACGTCCTGACTTTC	CASSARQKSGANVLTF
TRBV11-3	NA	TRBD2	TRBJ2-1	TGTGCCAGCAGCAGTAGCGGGGGGGCTGGCTACAATGAGCAGTTCTTC	CASSSSGGAGYNEQFF
TRBV18	NA	NA	TRBJ2-6	TGTGCCAGCTCACCACCGGTGGGCACCTCGGGGGCCAACGTCCTGACTTTC	CASSPPVGTSGANVLTF
TRBV6-6	NA	NA	TRBJ1-5	TGTGCCAGCAGTTACTCGATCGGGGTAGGTCAGCCCCAGCATTTT	CASSYSIGVGQPQHF
TRBV28	NA	NA	TRBJ1-5	TGTGCCAGCAGCTTGGGTGGCCTCAGGGGGCCCCAGCATTTT	CASSLGGLRGPQHF
TRBV4-3	NA	NA	TRBJ2-3	TGCGCCAGCAGCCAAGATTGGGAGGACTTACCCACAGATACGCAGTATTTT	CASSQDWEDLPTDTQYF
TRBV5-1	few	TRBD1	TRBJ1-2	TGCGCCAGCAGCTTGGCCGGGACAGACTCGAGCGGCTACACCTTC	CASSLAGTDSSGYTF
TRBV21-1	NA	NA	TRBJ2-1	TGTGCCAGCAGCAAAAACTCTAGCGCAGAAGCCTACAATGAGCAGTTCTTC	CASSKNSSAEAYNEQFF
TRBV27	NA	NA	TRBJ1-2	TGTGCCAGCGGCTCATGGCCGTTCTATGGCTACACCTTC	CASGSWPFYGYTF
TRBV6-5	few	NA	TRBJ2-4	TGTGCCAGCAGTAGGGGTGTAAGAACTAAAAACATTCAGTACTTC	CASSRGVRTKNIQYF
TRBV30	once	NA	TRBJ2-5	TGTGCCTTCAAGGCGGACAGTTGGAAGGAGACCCAGTACTTC	CAFKADSWKETQYF
TRBV4-2	NA	NA	TRBJ1-3	TGTGCCAGCAGCCAAGAAGCACGGTACTCTGGAAACACCATATATTTT	CASSQEARYSGNTIYF
TRBV9	NA	NA	TRBJ2-7	TGTGCCAGCAGCTTCCGCTTCGAGCACTACGAGCAGTACTTC	CASSFRFEHYEQYF
TRBV23-1	few	NA	TRBJ2-5	TGCGCCAGCATCAACACAGGGAATTTTAAAGAGCCCCAGTACTTC	CASINTGNFKEPQYF
TRBV6-5	NA	NA	TRBJ1-5	TGTGCCAGCAGTTCTTGGGAGGGCAATCAGCCCCAGCATTTT	CASSSWEGNQPQHF